Each of the 13 T cell receptor beta chains below was sequenced from the same sample in a study of PD-1 blockade in classical Hodgkin lymphoma (TCRdb year 2020). According to the study, the label for this sample's time point signals: cycle 2 day 1 (C2D1) of nivolumab. Relapse after autologous stem cell transplantation had occurred in all trial patients, and cohorts A, B and C were distinguished by prior brentuximab vedotin exposure. Libraries were prepared through the immunoSEQ multiplex PCR assay. TCRdb limited this immuneACCESS table to in-frame rearrangements with V and J called. A share of clones is missing; checked studies link under half to unresolved V genes, and the rest is unexplained. The sample has about 30,000 clones on record, about two thirds of them singletons. 3.3% of the sample rests with the top ten. The sample consisted of peripheral blood mononuclear cells (PBMCs), taken before the second cycle of nivolumab. The receptors originated from a human donor with classical Hodgkin lymphoma.

The V gene is TRBV7-8, the J gene TRBJ2-5, with D possibly TRBD2 on 5 matching bases. Germline V gene lookup returns CDR1 SGHVS and CDR2 FQNEAQ. The length of the CDR3 is 14 residues. V lost 1 base to trimming and J lost 2 bases, with 8 bases between them. This CDR3 is CASSLGTPQETQYF. The CDR3 DNA sequence: TGTGCCAGCAGCTTAGGGACTCCTCAAGAGACCCAGTACTTC.

The chain recombines TRBV5-6 with TRBJ2-2, with 8 nucleotides matching TRBD2. Germline V gives CDR1 SGHDT, CDR2 YYEEEE. This CDR3 is 17 amino acids long. The junction had 9 bases not matched to a gene; V was cut back by 1 base and J by 4 bases. CDR3 sequence (DNA): TGTGCCAGCAGCTTGACGGGGGGGCCCCTAAGCACCGGGGAGCTGTTTTTT. Encoded protein: CASSLTGGPLSTGELFF.

V is TRBV2 and J is TRBJ2-4, with 7 bases fitting TRBD2. The CDR3 runs to 16 residues. Germline CDR1 SNHLY, CDR2 FYNNEI. V trimming: 8 bases; J trimming: 4 bases; junction bases outside the gene matches: 14. The CDR3 sequence is CASQEVWEGSKNIQYF. The CDR3 DNA reads as TGTGCCAGCCAGGAGGTGTGGGAGGGGTCAAAAAACATTCAGTACTTC.

This clone is termed medium-sized. CDR3 coding DNA: TGTGCCAGCAGTTTATACCCGGGGGGAGTACTGTACGAGCAGTACTTC. Protein: CASSLYPGGVLYEQYF. The chain combines TRBV28 with TRBJ2-7, with 7 bases matching TRBD2. The V and J ends lost 1 base and 4 bases, in that order; junction bases with no gene match: 10. CDR3 length equals 16 residues. Germline CDR1 reads MDHEN; CDR2 reads SYDVKM.

The chain couples TRBV27 to TRBJ2-3; possibly TRBD2 for D (6 bases). The length of the CDR3 is 17 residues. Germline values: CDR1 MNHEY, CDR2 SMNVEV (reference sequence). V was trimmed by 5 bases and J by 1 base, leaving 19 bases between them. The CDR3 DNA sequence: TGTGCCAGCAGTCTTGAGGGGATGGGCGGGGGCACAGATACGCAGTATTTT. Encoded protein: CASSLEGMGGGTDTQYF.

The V call is TRBV6-5, the J call TRBJ1-1, with 8 bases aligning to TRBD1. The CDR3 runs to 13 residues. Per the germline V gene, CDR1 is MNHEY and CDR2 is SVGAGI. Trimming cost V 6 bases and J 3 bases; bases outside gene matches: 3. DNA of the CDR3: TGTGCCAGCAGACAGGACAGGGACACTGAAGCTTTCTTT. This codes for CASRQDRDTEAFF.

This clone was counted only a few times. The chain carries TRBV7-2 and TRBJ1-1, with unresolved D. The CDR3 has 13 amino acids. CDR1 is SGHTA and CDR2 is FQGNSA in the germline V gene. The V end was cut by 1 base, the J end by 11 bases, with 14 bases between. CDR3 loop: CASSLDHSGNAFF. The CDR3 coding sequence is TGTGCCAGCAGCTTAGATCATTCGGGAAACGCTTTCTTT.

This chain uses TRBV4-1 with TRBJ1-4; 7 nucleotides agree with TRBD1. The CDR3 runs to 15 residues. CDR1 and CDR2 (germline): MGHRA, YSYEKL. After removal of 2 bases from V and 5 bases from J, the junction contained 5 bases not matched to a gene. CDR3 nucleotides: TGCGCCAGCAGCCAACCGGGGACAGTGAATGAAAAACTGTTTTTT. It is translated as CASSQPGTVNEKLFF.

CDR3 region: CASRRERYEQYF. DNA for the CDR3: TGTGCCAGCAGACGGGAGAGATACGAGCAGTACTTC. The chain employs TRBV5-6 and TRBJ2-7, with D tentatively TRBD2 (6 bases). Trimming stripped 5 bases from V and 4 bases from J, with 10 bases between. The germline V gene has CDR1 SGHDT and CDR2 YYEEEE. The CDR3 length is 12 residues. The complete variable domain, with remaining parts taken from reference TRBV5-6 and TRBJ2-7, reads DAGVTQSPTHLIKTRGQQVTLRCSPKSGHDTVSWYQQALGQGPQFIFQYYEEEERQRGNFPDRFSGHQFPNYSSELNVNALLLGDSALYLCASRRERYEQYFGPGTRLTVT.

The rearrangement joins TRBV5-6 to TRBJ2-6; no firm D call. This CDR3 has 15 residues. The germline CDR1 and CDR2 sequences are SGHDT and YYEEEE. Trimming took 1 base from V and 1 from J, leaving 6 bases between them. CDR3 sequence reads: CASSLYQSGANVLTF. CDR3 bases: TGTGCCAGCAGCTTGTATCAGTCTGGGGCCAACGTCCTGACTTTC.

This clone ranks as medium-sized (0.01 to 0.1%). The rearrangement uses TRBV6-5 and TRBJ1-1; a weak D match, TRBD1 (5 bases). The CDR3 runs to 14 residues. Deletions cut 6 bases from V and 5 bases from J, with 16 bases between. In germline, CDR1 is MNHEY, CDR2 SVGAGI. The CDR3 coding sequence is TGTGCCAGCAGAGGTTTACAAGAGGGGACTGAAGCTTTCTTT. Translated: CASRGLQEGTEAFF.

The rearrangement uses TRBV29-1 and TRBJ2-7, with a tentative D call TRBD2 (6 bases). CDR3 length: 14 amino acids. V lost 4 bases and J lost 3, with 16 bases in between. CDR1 and CDR2 (germline): SQVTM, ANQGSEA. CDR3 protein: CSVATGVEGYEQYF. Written as DNA, the CDR3 is TGCAGCGTTGCTACGGGGGTTGAGGGCTACGAGCAGTACTTC.

CDR3 coding DNA: TGCGCCAGCAGCTTGGGGGGGAATCCCACAGATACGCAGTATTTT. Translation: CASSLGGNPTDTQYF. This chain uses TRBV5-1 with TRBJ2-3; D might be TRBD1 or TRBD2, each matching 5 bases. The germline V gene encodes CDR1 SGHRS and CDR2 YFSETQ. V dropped 0 bases and J dropped 2 bases, with 10 bases sitting between them. The CDR3 covers 15 residues.